This T cell receptor (beta chain) was sequenced for a study of T cell responses to AZD1222 COVID-19 vaccine (dated by TCRdb to 2020 to 2022). Context from the whole study: AZD1222 recipients given second doses at about 4 weeks or at about 12 weeks were pooled, since spike-specific TCR depth and breadth were not found to differ between the two schedules. A total of more than 230 trial participants underwent TCR sequencing, of whom nearly 210 had received two doses of AZD1222 and roughly 26 had received two doses of the MenACWY control vaccine. Trial participants were enrolled by age into subgroups of 18-55, 56-69 and 70-plus years, and roughly 150, 30 and 60 TCR-sequenced participants, respectively, were included in these subgroups. General conclusions and limits of the study: Participants were mostly white British and included more females than males, and it was suggested by the authors that clonal diversity may have been underestimated. Conclusions about previously exposed vaccinees were limited because only six or seven AZD1222 recipients were SARS-CoV-2 seropositive at baseline. Nearly half of unique spike-specific TCRs reportedly recognized epitopes outside regions mutated in the B.1.351 and B.1.1.7 variants. The vaccine-associated CD4 TCRs covered the entire spike protein, and the dominant responses fell in regions 160-218 and 743-854. In the small 56-69-year group, the increase in depth fell short of significance, most likely because of low power. Spike-specific TCR breadth and depth rose significantly after two AZD1222 doses compared with day 0 and with MenACWY recipients. Because no day 14 peak-response samples were available, the repertoires could be characterized only after the peak T cell response.

A word on this clone: Its antigen is unknown. Base qualities are not provided; no much larger clone lies one nucleotide away.

The sample's time point label, in plain terms: baseline before first vaccination. Vaccinee samples were obtained from the UK trials COV001 and COV002, which included a single-blind randomized controlled phase 2/3 trial of AZD1222 (ChAdOx1 nCoV-19) in healthy adults. For TCRbeta chain sequencing, PBMC samples from trial participants were taken at day 0 and at day 28 after the second dose. The germline V gene sets CDR1 to KGHSH and CDR2 to LQKENI. V loses 1 base at its end and J loses 1 base; junction bases beyond the gene matches: 0. The CDR3 has 14 amino acids, counting the end cysteine and phenylalanine. Only CDR3 DNA is held: 42 bases, read in frame from base 1. The CDR3 regions of human TCRbeta chains were analyzed by immunosequencing. The original pipeline was this. Repertoire TCRs were checked for matches against a reference library of SARS-CoV-2-specific TCRs that had been generated using the MIRA antigen-specificity platform. Breadth was defined as the fraction of unique TCRs that were SARS-CoV-2-associated, and depth was defined as the fraction of total T cells that were SARS-CoV-2-associated. Each spike-specific TCR was assigned to its reactive spike region and to a CD4 or CD8 class using the MIRA data. Log10-transformed breadth and depth values were compared by one-way ANOVA with Sidak's multiple comparisons tests. Drawn from immuneACCESS, this table holds only the in-frame rearrangements with V and J called that TCRdb kept. Clones are partly lost; checked studies trace under half to an unresolved V gene and leave the rest unexplained. V, J and clone size derive from that table, while D and trimming were established from the DNA sequence. The sample yields 100,000 or so clones; about 86% were counted once. Approximately 15% of the sample is taken by the ten largest.

The clonotype originates from an adult in good health. The chain is made from TRBV18 and TRBJ2-5; 7 central nucleotides agree with TRBD1. The source was peripheral blood, collected on day 0 of AZD1222 vaccination. The DNA sequence is given as TGTGCCAGCTCACCACGACAGGGCCAAGAGACCCAGTACTTC. This codes for CASSPRQGQETQYF.